This TCR beta chain comes out of a study of T cells in Graves' hyperthyroidism and ophthalmopathy. Across the whole study: Once the initial diagnosis was made, peripheral blood was obtained before any treatment. Study-wide points: Onset of ophthalmopathy came a median roughly 6.4 months after the model predicted it.

As regards this clonotype: As yet, its antigen is unknown. A read error may produce the germline difference seen at one junction end.

RNA transcripts gave rise to amplified TCR beta CDR3 regions. First-round RT-PCR targeting the TCR CDR3 was performed with the HTBI primer set. TCRdb passed the multiplex PCR reads through MiXCR, listing each CDR3 protein once. The table records approximately 370,000 distinct CDR3 sequences, approximately 18% of them present only once. The CDR3 runs to 16 residues. Germline CDR1 is MDHEN and CDR2 is SYDVKM. The receptor was isolated from a woman in her twenties or thirties with Graves' hyperthyroidism that later progressed to Graves' ophthalmopathy. Sequencing was carried out using blood. The gene calls are TRBV28 and TRBJ2-2, with 10 bases matching TRBD2. CDR3 sequence reads: CASMGLALANTGELFF. The CDR3 DNA follows: TGTGCCAGCATGGGACTAGCGCTAGCGAACACCGGGGAACTGTTTTTT. Full variable domain (outside the CDR3, taken from reference TRBV28 and TRBJ2-2): DVKVTQSSRYLVKRTGEKVFLECVQDMDHENMFWYRQDPGLGLRLIYFSYDVKMKEKGDIPEGYSVSREKKERFSLILESASTNQTSMYLCASMGLALANTGELFFGEGSRLTVL.